These 32 T cell receptor beta chains share one sample of origin, sequenced in a study of beta chain features in type 1 diabetes. Expressed TCRB transcripts were sequenced because the isolated RNA had all been reverse transcribed beforehand. The method was immunoSEQ multiplex PCR; TCRdb's version includes in-frame clones alone and lacks a portion of them. In the table there are more than 150,000 clones, about 13% of which are singletons. Sample: central memory CD4+ T cells from blood. All receptors come from a woman aged 18-29 years in good health.

The chain uses TRBV6-1 and TRBJ1-3; no firm D call. This CDR3 contains 14 residues. V was trimmed by 8 bases and J by 3 bases, leaving 14 bases between them. Germline lookup yields CDR1 MNHNS and CDR2 SASEGT. In DNA form, the CDR3 reads TGTGCCAGCGATTTCGGAGGAGGTGGAAACACCATATATTTT. It specifies CASDFGGGGNTIYF.

CDR3 region: CASASGSGSRQETQYF. The DNA for the CDR3 is TGTGCTAGCGCCTCGGGTAGCGGGAGTAGGCAAGAGACCCAGTACTTC. The chain combines TRBV12-5 with TRBJ2-5; TRBD2 matches at 9 bases. This CDR3 comprises 16 residues. Germline trimming cut 9 bases from V and 2 bases from J; bases unmatched to any gene: 13. Germline values: CDR1 LGHNT, CDR2 FRNRAP.

The chain recombines TRBV29-1 with TRBJ2-2; tentative D call: TRBD1 (5 bases). The V gene's germline CDR1 is SQVTM and CDR2 ANQGSEA. The CDR3 covers 15 residues. Between the trimmed V and J ends, which lost 5 bases and 1 base, there was a span of 14 bases. As DNA, the CDR3 is TGCAGCGTTAAAAGGACAAGGGGGAACACCGGGGAGCTGTTTTTT. Translation: CSVKRTRGNTGELFF.

J is TRBJ1-1 and V is TRBV7-9, with D unclear. Trimming pared 1 base from V and 5 bases from J, leaving 11 bases between. From germline, CDR1 is SEHNR and CDR2 FQNEAQ (reference sequence). The CDR3 loop spans 14 amino acids. As DNA, the CDR3 is TGTGCCAGCAGCTTAGACCTGGCGAGGACTGAAGCTTTCTTT. It translates to CASSLDLARTEAFF.

This clone was counted between two and nine times. The genes are TRBV10-3 and TRBJ1-5; 7 bases are shared with TRBD1. Trimming at V came to 4 bases and at J to 7 bases, leaving 7 bases not matched to a gene. Germline CDR1 and CDR2: ENHRY and SYGVKD. This CDR3 region has 14 residues. In DNA, the CDR3 is TGTGCCATCAGTGGGGATACAGGGGCCCAGCCCCAGCATTTT. Its translation is CAISGDTGAQPQHF.

This clone showed up just a few times. V gene TRBV5-5 combines with J gene TRBJ2-5, with TRBD1 matching 7 bases. V was clipped by 7 bases and J by 1 base; unmatched bases: 13. CDR1 SGHKS and CDR2 YYEKEE come from the germline V gene (reference sequence). The CDR3 is 16 residues long. As DNA, the CDR3 is TGTGCCAGCTCCAAAGCCCGGGACAGAGTCCAAGAGACCCAGTACTTC. It is translated as CASSKARDRVQETQYF.

The chain uses TRBV9 and TRBJ1-1, with a tentative D call TRBD1 (5 bases). The CDR3 loop spans 15 amino acids. Per germline, CDR1 SGDLS and CDR2 YYNGEE. The V gene lost 3 bases and the J gene lost 7 bases, with 19 bases spanning the gap. DNA for the CDR3: TGTGCCAGCAGCGCAAATAACCCAGGGAGGAGTGAAGCTTTCTTT. Protein: CASSANNPGRSEAFF.

This clone came up a few times. This rearrangement joins TRBV28 to TRBJ1-5, with 7 positions matching TRBD1. The V segment lost 5 bases and the J segment 0 bases; nucleotides outside the gene matches: 10. There are 17 residues in the CDR3. Per germline, CDR1 MDHEN and CDR2 SYDVKM. CDR3: CASSPWSHRGSNQPQHF. The CDR3 DNA reads TGTGCCAGCAGTCCGTGGTCCCACAGGGGTAGCAATCAGCCCCAGCATTTT.

The chain joins TRBV30 to TRBJ2-7; D is perhaps TRBD2 (6 bases). CDR3 length: 14 amino acids. The germline V gene has CDR1 GTSNPN and CDR2 SVGIG (reference sequence). Trimming took off 0 bases at V and 2 bases at J, with 11 bases between the two ends. This CDR3 reads CAWSVGGGTYEQYF. The CDR3, as DNA: TGTGCCTGGAGTGTGGGTGGGGGGACCTACGAGCAGTACTTC. Drawing the rest from reference TRBV30 and TRBJ2-7, the complete variable domain is SQTIHQWPATLVQPVGSPLSLECTVEGTSNPNLYWYRQAAGRGLQLLFYSVGIGQISSEVPQNLSASRPQDRQFILSSKKLLLSDSGFYLCAWSVGGGTYEQYFGPGTRLTVT.

The sample holds a few counts of this clone. V is TRBV15 and J is TRBJ2-7; 9 bases agree with TRBD2. The J segment lost 2 bases and the V segment lost 5 bases, leaving 4 bases of the junction unmatched. The germline CDR1 and CDR2 sequences are LNHNV and YYDKDF (reference sequence). The CDR3 sequence is 14 residues long. The CDR3 nucleotides read TGTGCCACCAGCCGGGTAGCGGGGGCCTACGAGCAGTACTTC. This translates into CATSRVAGAYEQYF.

In this sample, this clone turned up many times. The DNA of the CDR3 is TGTGCCAGCAGCCAAGTCTCAGGAATGAACACTGAAGCTTTCTTT. It codes for CASSQVSGMNTEAFF. This chain links TRBV4-2 with TRBJ1-1; D ambiguous. Germline V CDR1 and CDR2: LGHNA, YNFKEQ. The length of the CDR3 is 15 residues. The V end lost 1 base, the J end lost 0 bases, and 9 bases lay between the germline ends.

This clone has a handful of counts. This chain connects TRBV29-1 to TRBJ1-2, with D possibly matching TRBD1 (6 bases). CDR1 SQVTM and CDR2 ANQGSEA come from the germline V gene. The CDR3 is 9 amino acids. Trimming stripped 7 bases from V and 8 bases from J, with 8 bases between. The chain's CDR3 is CSEGDGYTF. In nucleotides, the CDR3 is TGCAGCGAGGGGGACGGCTACACCTTC.

This chain uses TRBV7-6 with TRBJ2-1, with D maybe TRBD1 (5 bases). Deletions cut 5 bases from V and 5 bases from J, with 10 bases between. Germline CDR1 reads SGHVS; CDR2 reads FNYEAQ. This CDR3 is built from 13 residues. The CDR3 DNA reads as TGTGCCAGCAGCCCCCCAGGGAACAATGAGCAGTTCTTC. Protein sequence: CASSPPGNNEQFF. Supplemented by reference TRBV7-6 and TRBJ2-1, the full variable domain reads GAGVSQSPRYKVTKRGQDVALRCDPISGHVSLYWYRQALGQGPEFLTYFNYEAQQDKSGLPNDRFSAERPEGSISTLTIQRTEQRDSAMYRCASSPPGNNEQFFGPGTRLTVL.

The chain uses TRBV20-1 and TRBJ2-7, with D perhaps matching TRBD2 (6 bases). V dropped 5 bases and J dropped 6 bases, with 11 bases sitting between them. The V gene's germline CDR1 is DFQATT and CDR2 SNEGSKA (reference sequence). The CDR3 has 11 residues. The CDR3 nucleotides read TGCAGTGCTGGGGTGGGGGGCGAGCAGTACTTC. Residues: CSAGVGGEQYF.

The V gene is TRBV9, the J gene TRBJ2-1; D is ambiguous. Trimming took 0 bases from V and 1 from J, leaving 14 bases between them. Germline CDR1 is SGDLS and CDR2 is YYNGEE. The CDR3 consists of 17 residues. The CDR3 region is CASSVVRWAGSYNEQFF. CDR3 nucleotide sequence: TGTGCCAGCAGCGTAGTGAGATGGGCAGGATCCTACAATGAGCAGTTCTTC.

The chain has TRBV5-1 and TRBJ2-1, with D possibly being TRBD2 (5 bases). This CDR3 comprises 14 residues. V was trimmed by 0 bases and J by 10 bases, leaving 14 bases between them. CDR1 SGHRS and CDR2 YFSETQ come from the germline V gene. The CDR3 DNA follows: TGCGCCAGCAGCTTGGCCCAGTACTCGGGAGAGCAGTTCTTC. Translation: CASSLAQYSGEQFF.

Concerning this clone itself: The sample contains more than one DNA sequence encoding this CDR3. This chain joins TRBV9 and TRBJ2-1, with 9 bases lining up with TRBD2. This CDR3 has 16 amino acids. Unmatched junction bases numbered 3, after V lost 1 base and J lost 1 base. Germline V CDR1 and CDR2: SGDLS, YYNGEE. CDR3 nucleotides: TGTGCCAGCAGCGTACGTAGCGGGAGTTCCTACAATGAGCAGTTCTTC. This encodes CASSVRSGSSYNEQFF.

The genes are TRBV20-1 and TRBJ1-1; D is uncertain. The CDR3 covers 11 residues. The germline V and J ends were trimmed by 0 bases and 8 bases, with 7 bases remaining between them. The germline V gene encodes CDR1 DFQATT and CDR2 SNEGSKA (reference sequence). The CDR3 DNA reads as TGCAGTGCTAGAGACAGGCTCGAAGCTTTCTTT. It specifies CSARDRLEAFF.

This clone has just a few counts. This sequence joins TRBV4-3 and TRBJ2-3, with D possibly matching TRBD1 (6 bases). The CDR3 runs 16 residues. Trimming removed 1 base at V and 6 bases at J, with 17 bases between. Germline CDR1 is LGHNA and CDR2 is YSLEER. The CDR3 loop reads CASSQVAGQGMDTQYF. For the CDR3, the DNA is TGCGCCAGCAGCCAAGTGGCGGGCCAGGGGATGGATACGCAGTATTTT.

The chain carries TRBV30 and TRBJ2-3, with TRBD1 matching over 11 bases. Germline CDR1 GTSNPN, CDR2 SVGIG (reference sequence). The CDR3 sequence is 15 residues long. V gave up 2 bases and J gave up 5 bases; unmatched junction bases: 6. CDR3 residues: CAWSPGQGDGDTQYF. Here the CDR3 DNA reads TGTGCCTGGAGTCCGGGACAGGGGGATGGAGATACGCAGTATTTT.

Many counts were recorded for this clone. V gene TRBV2 combines with J gene TRBJ2-7; TRBD2 aligns across 13 bases. Germline V gives CDR1 SNHLY, CDR2 FYNNEI. Trimming at V came to 6 bases and at J to 4 bases, leaving 9 bases not matched to a gene. This CDR3 has 16 residues. CDR3 in amino acids: CASSVGTSGMGYEQYF. CDR3 DNA: TGTGCCAGCAGCGTCGGGACTAGCGGGATGGGGTACGAGCAGTACTTC.

The chain combines TRBV18 with TRBJ2-5, with TRBD1 as a possible D gene (5 bases). Germline loops: CDR1 KGHSH, CDR2 LQKENI. Trimming pared 0 bases from V and 4 bases from J, leaving 12 bases between. CDR3 length: 15 residues. The CDR3 coding sequence is TGTGCCAGCTCACCACCGAGCCCAGGGCGAGAGACCCAGTACTTC. Its translation is CASSPPSPGRETQYF. Full variable domain (remainder filled in from reference TRBV18 and TRBJ2-5): NAGVMQNPRHLVRRRGQEARLRCSPMKGHSHVYWYRQLPEEGLKFMVYLQKENIIDESGMPKERFSAEFPKEGPSILRIQQVVRGDSAAYFCASSPPSPGRETQYFGPGTRLLVL.

This clone was recorded a few times. The chain uses TRBV9 and TRBJ1-1; D gene unclear. Trimming left V 0 bases short and J 2 bases short, with 11 bases between. Germline assignment: CDR1 SGDLS and CDR2 YYNGEE. CDR3 length: 15 residues. The CDR3 region is CASSVDARSNTEAFF. The CDR3, as DNA: TGTGCCAGCAGCGTAGATGCTAGGTCCAACACTGAAGCTTTCTTT. The full variable domain, its missing parts supplied by reference TRBV9 and TRBJ1-1, is DSGVTQTPKHLITATGQRVTLRCSPRSGDLSVYWYQQSLDQGLQFLIQYYNGEERAKGNILERFSAQQFPDLHSELNLSSLELGDSALYFCASSVDARSNTEAFFGQGTRLTVV.

This sequence joins TRBV5-1 and TRBJ2-3, with D hard to call. Germline assignment: CDR1 SGHRS and CDR2 YFSETQ. The CDR3 is made up of 15 amino acids. V lost 0 bases, J lost 6 bases, and 14 bases lay in between. The CDR3 loop is CASSLGATSRDTQYF. CDR3 bases: TGCGCCAGCAGCTTGGGAGCCACGAGCAGGGATACGCAGTATTTT. Looking up the rest from reference TRBV5-1 and TRBJ2-3 gives the full variable domain: KAGVTQTPRYLIKTRGQQVTLSCSPISGHRSVSWYQQTPGQGLQFLFEYFSETQRNKGNFPGRFSGRQFSNSRSEMNVSTLELGDSALYLCASSLGATSRDTQYFGPGTRLTVL.

This clone was detected only a few times. The CDR3 protein is CASSSMGGNNGYTF. CDR3 bases: TGTGCCAGCTCCTCTATGGGGGGGAATAATGGCTACACCTTC. The chain couples TRBV6-5 to TRBJ1-2, with D tentatively TRBD1 (5 bases). The V and J ends lost 8 bases and 6 bases respectively, with 19 bases between them. The CDR3 consists of 14 residues. The germline V gene has CDR1 MNHEY and CDR2 SVGAGI.

This clone was seen only a few times. The chain employs TRBV15 and TRBJ2-6; D gene uncertain. The length of the CDR3 is 15 residues. With 5 bases removed from V and 3 bases from J, the gap between germline ends came to 11 bases. Per germline, CDR1 LNHNV and CDR2 YYDKDF (reference sequence). As DNA, the CDR3 is TGTGCCACCAGCGGCCAGGTGGTTGGGGCCAACGTCCTGACTTTC. It translates to CATSGQVVGANVLTF.

The chain recombines TRBV5-6 with TRBJ2-1, with TRBD2 identical over 8 bases. Germline V gives CDR1 SGHDT, CDR2 YYEEEE. V lost 2 bases to trimming and J lost 4 bases; unmatched junction nucleotides: 8. The CDR3 spans 16 residues. The CDR3 coding sequence is TGTGCCAGCAGCTTTTACAGCGGGAGTGGGTACAATGAGCAGTTCTTC. This translates into CASSFYSGSGYNEQFF.

The genes are TRBV29-1 and TRBJ2-1; 7 bases are shared with TRBD1. The V segment lost 6 bases and the J segment 0 bases; nucleotides outside the gene matches: 5. Germline loops: CDR1 SQVTM, CDR2 ANQGSEA. This CDR3 is 14 amino acids long. As DNA, the CDR3 is TGCAGCGTCATGACAGGGCCCTCCTACAATGAGCAGTTCTTC. It yields the protein CSVMTGPSYNEQFF.

The rearrangement links TRBV27 to TRBJ2-3; D not certain. Trimming removed 5 bases at V and 6 bases at J, with 9 bases between. The CDR3 is made up of 12 amino acids. Germline V lookup: CDR1 MNHEY, CDR2 SMNVEV (reference sequence). In DNA, the CDR3 is TGTGCCAGCAGTCCACCGGTGGATACGCAGTATTTT. Translation: CASSPPVDTQYF.

The chain carries TRBV7-9 and TRBJ2-7, with 12 nucleotides matching TRBD2. This CDR3 is built from 15 residues. Per the germline V gene, CDR1 is SEHNR and CDR2 is FQNEAQ (reference sequence). Unmatched junction bases numbered 0, after V lost 1 base and J lost 2 bases. The CDR3 DNA reads as TGTGCCAGCAGCTTAGGGACTAGCGGGACCTACGAGCAGTACTTC. This codes for CASSLGTSGTYEQYF.

The table lists this clone with a few counts. This chain connects TRBV7-9 to TRBJ2-2, with 12 bases that match TRBD1. The CDR3 has 16 amino acids. The V segment lost 4 bases and the J segment 3 bases; nucleotides outside the gene matches: 3. Germline values: CDR1 SEHNR, CDR2 FQNEAQ (reference sequence). The CDR3 DNA follows: TGTGCCAGCAGCTCCGGGACAGGGGGCGACACCGGGGAGCTGTTTTTT. As protein: CASSSGTGGDTGELFF.

The chain employs TRBV5-1 and TRBJ1-2; D perhaps matches TRBD1 (6 bases). The CDR3 extends over 16 amino acids. Germline V gene lookup returns CDR1 SGHRS and CDR2 YFSETQ. Deletions cut 5 bases from V and 5 bases from J, with 22 bases between. The CDR3 DNA reads as TGCGCCAGCAGGGTCGAGCCCACAGGGACACTTTATGGCTACACCTTC. Translating gives CASRVEPTGTLYGYTF.